One sample yielded the 23 T cell receptor beta chains listed below, sequenced in a study of OX40 agonist ivuxolimab in advanced cancers. Assay used: immunoSEQ multiplex PCR; TCRdb lists only in-frame clones, some missing. Of approximately 60,000 clones listed, less than 95% are singletons. The sequencing here drew on CD4+ or CD8+ T cells sorted from blood, taken in a trial of the OX40 agonist ivuxolimab. All receptors derive from an adult with an advanced solid tumor such as melanoma, head and neck, liver or kidney cancer.

The chain couples TRBV7-2 to TRBJ2-2, with D possibly being TRBD2 (5 bases). The CDR3 is 14 amino acids. V was shortened by 8 bases and J by 6 bases, with 16 bases between the two germline ends. Germline CDR1 is SGHTA and CDR2 is FQGNSA. This CDR3 reads CASLRAGFAGELFF. DNA for the CDR3: TGTGCCAGCCTGAGGGCTGGATTTGCCGGGGAGCTGTTTTTT.

The gene calls are TRBV6-1 and TRBJ1-5, with unresolved D. V was trimmed by 6 bases and J by 7 bases, leaving 10 bases between them. Germline CDR1 is MNHNS and CDR2 is SASEGT. CDR3 length: 12 amino acids. The CDR3 bases are TGTGCCAGCAGCGAACAAGGGCAGCCCCAGCATTTT. It encodes CASSEQGQPQHF.

This chain joins TRBV18 and TRBJ2-7; either TRBD1 or TRBD2 may fit D (5 bases each). The CDR3 covers 14 residues. Trimming cost V 3 bases and J 1 base, with 10 bases left between them. CDR1 and CDR2 (germline): KGHSH, LQKENI. The chain's CDR3 is CASSPGTESYEQYF. CDR3 sequence (DNA): TGTGCCAGCTCACCTGGGACCGAGTCCTACGAGCAGTACTTC.

The rearrangement links TRBV5-4 to TRBJ2-2, with 9 bases fitting TRBD2. V dropped 4 bases and J dropped 5; count of bases not matched to a gene: 6. This CDR3 comprises 15 residues. The germline gives CDR1 SGHNT, CDR2 YYREEE (reference sequence). The CDR3 sequence: CASSPGLADTGELFF. CDR3 DNA sequence: TGTGCCAGCAGCCCGGGACTAGCTGATACCGGGGAGCTGTTTTTT.

The rearrangement uses TRBV11-2 and TRBJ1-1, with D unresolved. Germline loops: CDR1 SGHAT, CDR2 FQNNGV. CDR3 length: 13 residues. Trimming took off 8 bases at V and 5 bases at J, with 15 bases between the two ends. CDR3 DNA sequence: TGTGCCAGCTCCGGGCGGGGTTGGACTGAAGCTTTCTTT. Its translation is CASSGRGWTEAFF.

The chain couples TRBV7-8 to TRBJ1-3; no clear D gene. CDR1 and CDR2 (germline): SGHVS, FQNEAQ. Trimming cost V 6 bases and J 0 bases, with 18 bases left between them. The CDR3 is 17 amino acids. DNA for the CDR3: TGTGCCAGCAGTCGGACCCAAACGGGGTACTCTGGAAACACCATATATTTT. This translates into CASSRTQTGYSGNTIYF.

The J gene is TRBJ1-5, the V gene TRBV19, with D hard to call. CDR1 is LNHDA, CDR2 SQIVND, per germline (reference sequence). Trimming removed 4 bases from V and 4 bases from J, with 8 bases in between. The CDR3 runs to 13 residues. CDR3 bases: TGTGCCAGTAGTAGGAACGGAAATCAGCCCCAGCATTTT. Its translation is CASSRNGNQPQHF.

The chain combines TRBV4-2 with TRBJ2-7, with D possibly TRBD2 on 5 matching bases. The CDR3 is 16 amino acids. V lost 0 bases to trimming and J lost 9 bases, with 21 bases between them. CDR1 is LGHNA and CDR2 is YNFKEQ in the germline V gene. CDR3 amino acids: CASSQDWESGPRRQYF. CDR3 coding DNA: TGTGCCAGCAGCCAAGATTGGGAGAGTGGACCCCGGAGGCAGTACTTC.

The chain is built from TRBV19 and TRBJ1-2; the match to TRBD1 covers 10 bases. Losses at the gene ends were 8 bases for V and 5 bases for J; bases not matched to a gene: 8. There are 14 residues in the CDR3. Germline V gene data show CDR1 as LNHDA and CDR2 as SQIVND (reference sequence). The CDR3 sequence: CASDPRDRGYGYTF. For the CDR3, the DNA is TGTGCCAGTGATCCCCGGGACAGGGGATATGGCTACACCTTC.

The chain employs TRBV7-2 and TRBJ2-1, with 10 bases identical to TRBD2. Germline loops: CDR1 SGHTA, CDR2 FQGNSA. Unmatched junction bases numbered 17, after V lost 4 bases and J lost 8 bases. The CDR3 consists of 18 residues. CDR3 nucleotide sequence: TGTGCCAGCAGCTCCAAGCGGGAGGGCCCGCGGTGGGCTCATGAGCAGTTCTTC. This translates into CASSSKREGPRWAHEQFF.

The V call is TRBV27, the J call TRBJ2-7; the D gene is possibly TRBD2 (6 bases). V was cut by 5 bases and J by 3 bases, with 20 bases left in between. Germline loops: CDR1 MNHEY, CDR2 SMNVEV (reference sequence). The CDR3 covers 16 residues. The CDR3 loop reads CASSPLPAGTLYEQYF. In nucleotides, the CDR3 is TGTGCCAGCAGTCCCCTCCCGGCAGGGACTCTCTACGAGCAGTACTTC.

V and J are TRBV28 and TRBJ1-5; D gene unclear. V was pared by 2 bases and J by 7 bases, with 6 bases between. Germline V lookup: CDR1 MDHEN, CDR2 SYDVKM. This CDR3 has 12 residues. The CDR3 nucleotides read TGTGCCAGCAGTTTAGACGTCCAGCCCCAGCATTTT. It codes for CASSLDVQPQHF.

V is TRBV5-1 and J is TRBJ2-2, with D tentatively TRBD1 or TRBD2 (5 bases each). CDR1 and CDR2 (germline): SGHRS, YFSETQ. Trimming cost V 2 bases and J 1 base, with 12 bases left between them. There are 16 residues in the CDR3. CDR3 region: CASSFGDRLNTGELFF. DNA of the CDR3: TGCGCCAGCAGCTTTGGGGACCGATTGAACACCGGGGAGCTGTTTTTT.

The chain combines TRBV7-9 with TRBJ2-1; D gene uncertain. CDR1 and CDR2 from the germline V gene are SEHNR and FQNEAQ (reference sequence). The CDR3 length is 12 residues. V was clipped by 2 bases and J by 9 bases, with 8 bases between them. In DNA, the CDR3 is TGTGCCAGCAGCTTACACTGGGGTGAGCAGTTCTTC. This encodes CASSLHWGEQFF.

J is TRBJ2-7 and V is TRBV11-3; D tentatively fits TRBD1 or TRBD2 (5 bases each). This CDR3 region has 14 residues. The V end was cut by 3 bases, the J end by 0 bases, with 9 bases between. Germline loops: CDR1 SGHNT, CDR2 YENEEA. The CDR3 bases are TGTGCCAGCAGCTTTCGGGGCTTCTCCTACGAGCAGTACTTC. Its translation: CASSFRGFSYEQYF. Together with reference TRBV11-3 and TRBJ2-7, the CDR3 gives the full variable domain: EAGVVQSPRYKIIEKKQPVAFWCNPISGHNTLYWYLQNLGQGPELLIRYENEEAVDDSQLPKDRFSAERLKGVDSTLKIQPAELGDSAVYLCASSFRGFSYEQYFGPGTRLTVT.

This chain links TRBV29-1 with TRBJ1-2; D call uncertain. Trimming left V 3 bases short and J 4 bases short, with 9 bases between. The germline V gene has CDR1 SQVTM and CDR2 ANQGSEA. The CDR3 consists of 12 residues. The CDR3 sequence: CSVESGIYGYTF. Written as DNA, the CDR3 is TGCAGCGTTGAGTCTGGGATCTATGGCTACACCTTC.

This chain joins TRBV7-9 and TRBJ2-7, with D maybe TRBD2 (6 bases). The CDR3 is 14 residues long. With 5 bases removed from V and 4 bases from J, the gap between germline ends came to 15 bases. The germline V gene encodes CDR1 SEHNR and CDR2 FQNEAQ (reference sequence). The CDR3 bases are TGTGCCAGCAGCCCTGATGGGGGGATGTACGAGCAGTACTTC. Amino acids: CASSPDGGMYEQYF.

J is TRBJ1-1 and V is TRBV6-1, with D perhaps matching TRBD1 (6 bases). The CDR3 has 14 amino acids. The germline V gene has CDR1 MNHNS and CDR2 SASEGT. With 2 bases removed from V and 5 bases from J, the gap between germline ends came to 12 bases. The CDR3 DNA is TGTGCCAGCAGTGAACCACAGGGTCGGACTGAAGCTTTCTTT. This encodes CASSEPQGRTEAFF.

The chain uses TRBV14 and TRBJ1-3; D unresolved. The V end lost 4 bases, the J end lost 0 bases, and 7 bases lay between the germline ends. The CDR3 contains 14 residues. Germline lookup yields CDR1 SGHDN and CDR2 FVKESK. The CDR3 loop is CASSRTGSGNTIYF. In DNA, the CDR3 is TGTGCCAGCAGCCGCACGGGCTCTGGAAACACCATATATTTT. The variable domain in full, completed from reference TRBV14 and TRBJ1-3, reads EAGVTQFPSHSVIEKGQTVTLRCDPISGHDNLYWYRRVMGKEIKFLLHFVKESKQDESGMPNNRFLAERTGGTYSTLKVQPAELEDSGVYFCASSRTGSGNTIYFGEGSWLTVV.

The chain has TRBV5-4 and TRBJ1-5, with D uncertain. The CDR3 is made up of 14 amino acids. The V gene's germline CDR1 is SGHNT and CDR2 YYREEE (reference sequence). V lost 1 base and J 4 bases, leaving 9 bases between the germline ends. The CDR3 DNA sequence: TGTGCCAGCAGCTTGAGCGGCGGTAATCAGCCCCAGCATTTT. Residues: CASSLSGGNQPQHF.

V usage is TRBV5-4 and J usage is TRBJ2-1; D is uncertain. The CDR3 covers 12 residues. Per germline, CDR1 SGHNT and CDR2 YYREEE (reference sequence). V was clipped by 4 bases and J by 6 bases, with 8 bases between them. The CDR3 DNA follows: TGTGCCAGCAGCCTCCTGGCCAATGAGCAGTTCTTC. Translation: CASSLLANEQFF.

V is TRBV2 and J is TRBJ2-3, with D uncertain. This CDR3 spans 12 amino acids. V was trimmed by 7 bases and J by 3 bases, leaving 8 bases between them. In germline, CDR1 is SNHLY, CDR2 FYNNEI. The CDR3 DNA sequence: TGTGCCAGCAATGTGGTAACAGATACGCAGTATTTT. This sequence encodes CASNVVTDTQYF.

This chain links TRBV30 with TRBJ2-5, with 8 positions matching TRBD2. In germline, CDR1 is GTSNPN, CDR2 SVGIG (reference sequence). The CDR3 spans 13 residues. V lost 5 bases, J lost 5 bases, and 7 bases stayed unmatched. CDR3 sequence: CAWDLSGKETQYF. The CDR3 coding sequence is TGTGCCTGGGACCTTAGCGGGAAGGAGACCCAGTACTTC.